This T cell receptor (beta chain) emerged from a study of human thymus T cells. Findings and caveats of the study: Unrelated people showed highly overlapping thymic repertoires, related research reported. Thymic and blood repertoires appeared to carry a bias in their V and J gene usage.

In corrective heart surgery, resections were taken, and these provided the thymus tissue. The people who donated were healthy Finnish babies having corrective surgery for congenital heart defects. TCRdb keeps only in-frame clones here, not all; method: immunoSEQ multiplex PCR. Here the sample spans roughly 130,000 clones, approximately 96% being singletons. Germline loops: CDR1 SGHNT, CDR2 YYREEE (reference sequence). Trimming at V came to 0 bases and at J to 0 bases, leaving 5 bases not matched to a gene. The length of the CDR3 is 17 residues. This clone was observed a single time. Its antigen is currently unknown.

Sample: thymus tissue. The chain has TRBV5-4 and TRBJ2-3, with 9 bases aligning to TRBD2. This sequence originates from a boy under two years old with a congenital heart defect but otherwise immunologically healthy. The CDR3 reads CASSLDSSGGSTDTQYF. The CDR3 DNA sequence: TGTGCCAGCAGCTTGGACTCAAGCGGGGGGAGCACAGATACGCAGTATTTT.